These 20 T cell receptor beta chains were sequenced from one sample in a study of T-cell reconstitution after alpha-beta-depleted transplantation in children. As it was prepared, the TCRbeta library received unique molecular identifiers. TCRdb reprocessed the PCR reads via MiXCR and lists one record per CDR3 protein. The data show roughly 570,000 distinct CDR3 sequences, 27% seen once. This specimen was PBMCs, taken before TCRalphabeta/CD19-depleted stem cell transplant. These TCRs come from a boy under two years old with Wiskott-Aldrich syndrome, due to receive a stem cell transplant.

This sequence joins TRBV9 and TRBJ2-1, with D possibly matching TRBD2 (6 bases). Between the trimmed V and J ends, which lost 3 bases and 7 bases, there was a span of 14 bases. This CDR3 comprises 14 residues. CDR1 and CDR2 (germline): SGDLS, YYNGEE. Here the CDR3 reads CASSAGVAANEQFF. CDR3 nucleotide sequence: TGTGCCAGCAGCGCGGGGGTTGCGGCAAATGAGCAGTTCTTC.

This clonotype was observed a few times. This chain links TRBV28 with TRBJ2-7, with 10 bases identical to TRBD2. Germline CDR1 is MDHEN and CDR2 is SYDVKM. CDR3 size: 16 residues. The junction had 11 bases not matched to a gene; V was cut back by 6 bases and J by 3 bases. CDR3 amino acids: CASRGLALDKFYEQYF. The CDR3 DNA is TGTGCCAGCAGGGGACTAGCGCTTGATAAGTTCTACGAGCAGTACTTC.

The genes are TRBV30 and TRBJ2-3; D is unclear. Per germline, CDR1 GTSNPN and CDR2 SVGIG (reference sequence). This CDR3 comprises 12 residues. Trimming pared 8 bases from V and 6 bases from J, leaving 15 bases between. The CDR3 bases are TGTGCCCACACGCTCCAAGGGGATACGCAGTATTTT. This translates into CAHTLQGDTQYF.

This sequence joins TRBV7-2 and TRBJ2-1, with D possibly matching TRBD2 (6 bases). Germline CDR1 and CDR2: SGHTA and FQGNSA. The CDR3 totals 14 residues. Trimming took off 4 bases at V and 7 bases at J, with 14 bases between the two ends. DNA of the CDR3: TGTGCCAGCAGCTGGAGGGAGCGGACTAATGAGCAGTTCTTC. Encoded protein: CASSWRERTNEQFF.

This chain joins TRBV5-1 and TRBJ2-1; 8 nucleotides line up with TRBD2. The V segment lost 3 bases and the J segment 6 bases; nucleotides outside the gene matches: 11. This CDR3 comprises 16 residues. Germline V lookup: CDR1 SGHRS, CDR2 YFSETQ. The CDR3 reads CASSWPGGRIGNEQFF. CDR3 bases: TGCGCCAGCAGCTGGCCCGGCGGGAGGATCGGCAATGAGCAGTTCTTC.

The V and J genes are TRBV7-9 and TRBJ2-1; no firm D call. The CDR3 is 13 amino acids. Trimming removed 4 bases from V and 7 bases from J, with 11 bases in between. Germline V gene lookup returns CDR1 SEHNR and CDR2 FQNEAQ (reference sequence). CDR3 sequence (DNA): TGTGCCAGCAGCTCTACAGTGAGGAATGAGCAGTTCTTC. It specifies CASSSTVRNEQFF.

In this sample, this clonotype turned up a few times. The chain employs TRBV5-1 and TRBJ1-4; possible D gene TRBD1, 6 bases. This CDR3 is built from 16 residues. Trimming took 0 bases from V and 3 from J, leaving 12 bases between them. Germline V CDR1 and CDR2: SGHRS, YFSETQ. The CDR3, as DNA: TGCGCCAGCAGCTTGGTTGGGGCAGGGGCTAATGAAAAACTGTTTTTT. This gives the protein CASSLVGAGANEKLFF.

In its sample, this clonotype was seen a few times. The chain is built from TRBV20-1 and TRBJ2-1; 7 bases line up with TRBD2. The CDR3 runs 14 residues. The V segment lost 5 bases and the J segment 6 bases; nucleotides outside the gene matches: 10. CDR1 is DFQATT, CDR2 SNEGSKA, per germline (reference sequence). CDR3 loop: CSALAGVIINEQFF. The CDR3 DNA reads TGCAGTGCTTTAGCGGGTGTTATTATCAATGAGCAGTTCTTC.

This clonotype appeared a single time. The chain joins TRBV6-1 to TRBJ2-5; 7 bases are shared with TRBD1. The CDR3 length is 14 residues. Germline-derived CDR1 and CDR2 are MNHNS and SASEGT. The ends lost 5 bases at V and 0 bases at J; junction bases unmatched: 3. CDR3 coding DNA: TGTGCCAGCAGTCAAGACAGGGACCAAGAGACCCAGTACTTC. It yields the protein CASSQDRDQETQYF.

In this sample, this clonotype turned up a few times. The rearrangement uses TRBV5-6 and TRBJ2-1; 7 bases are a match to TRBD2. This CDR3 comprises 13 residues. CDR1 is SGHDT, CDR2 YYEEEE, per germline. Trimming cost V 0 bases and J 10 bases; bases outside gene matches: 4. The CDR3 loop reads CASSLGFSGEQFF. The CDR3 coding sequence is TGTGCCAGCAGCTTGGGGTTTAGCGGGGAGCAGTTCTTC.

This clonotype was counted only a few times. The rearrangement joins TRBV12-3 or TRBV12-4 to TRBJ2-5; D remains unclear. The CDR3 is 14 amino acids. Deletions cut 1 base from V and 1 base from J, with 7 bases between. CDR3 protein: CASSLGTFQETQYF. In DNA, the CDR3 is TGTGCCAGCAGTTTAGGCACTTTCCAAGAGACCCAGTACTTC.

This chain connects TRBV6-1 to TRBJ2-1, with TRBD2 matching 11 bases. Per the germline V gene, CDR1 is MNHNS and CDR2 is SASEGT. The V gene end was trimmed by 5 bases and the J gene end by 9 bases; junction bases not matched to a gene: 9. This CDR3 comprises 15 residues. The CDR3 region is CASSKTSGAAGEQFF. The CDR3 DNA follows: TGTGCCAGCAGTAAGACTAGCGGGGCGGCGGGTGAGCAGTTCTTC.

For the CDR3, the DNA is TGCAGTGCGCTAGCGGAATCATCCTACGAGCAGTACTTC. Translated: CSALAESSYEQYF. The J gene is TRBJ2-7, the V gene TRBV20-1, with 7 nucleotides matching TRBD2. With 6 bases clipped from V and 1 base from J, the junction kept 6 bases outside the gene matches. CDR1 and CDR2 from the germline V gene are DFQATT and SNEGSKA (reference sequence). The length of the CDR3 is 13 residues.

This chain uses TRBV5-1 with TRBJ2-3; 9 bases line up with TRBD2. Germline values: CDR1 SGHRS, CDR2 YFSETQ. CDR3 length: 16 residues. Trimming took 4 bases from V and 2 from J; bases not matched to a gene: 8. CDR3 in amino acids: CASSLLSGSPTDTQYF. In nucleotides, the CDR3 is TGCGCCAGCAGCCTCCTTAGCGGGAGCCCCACAGATACGCAGTATTTT.

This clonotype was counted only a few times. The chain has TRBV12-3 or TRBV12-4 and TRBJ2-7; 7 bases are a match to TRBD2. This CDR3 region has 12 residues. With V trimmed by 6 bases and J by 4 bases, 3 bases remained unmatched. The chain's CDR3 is CASRRGLYEQYF. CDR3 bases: TGTGCCAGCAGGAGGGGACTATACGAGCAGTACTTC.

CDR3 sequence (DNA): TGTGCCAGCAGCCTAAGGACTAGCGGGGGTTTATACGAGCAGTACTTC. It encodes CASSLRTSGGLYEQYF. The chain uses TRBV7-2 and TRBJ2-7; 13 bases fit TRBD2. This CDR3 contains 16 residues. Looked up from germline, CDR1 is SGHTA and CDR2 is FQGNSA. V shed 5 bases, J shed 4 bases, and the junction held 8 bases outside the gene matches.

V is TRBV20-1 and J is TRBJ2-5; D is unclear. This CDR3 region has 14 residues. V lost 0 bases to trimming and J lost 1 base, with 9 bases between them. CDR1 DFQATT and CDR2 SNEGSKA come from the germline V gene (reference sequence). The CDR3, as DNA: TGCAGTGCTAGAGATCTAAGTCTCCAAGAGACCCAGTACTTC. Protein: CSARDLSLQETQYF.

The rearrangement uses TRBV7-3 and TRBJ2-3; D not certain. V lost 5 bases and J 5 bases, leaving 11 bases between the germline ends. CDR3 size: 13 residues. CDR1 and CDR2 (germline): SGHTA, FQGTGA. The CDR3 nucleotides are TGTGCCAGCAGCCCATTAAAGGGAGATACGCAGTATTTT. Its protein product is CASSPLKGDTQYF.

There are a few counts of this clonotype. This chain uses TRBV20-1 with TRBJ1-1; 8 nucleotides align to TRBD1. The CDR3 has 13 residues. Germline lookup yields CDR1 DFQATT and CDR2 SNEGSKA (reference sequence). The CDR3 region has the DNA TGCAGCTCCTTCGCTACAGGGGGCACTGAAGCTTTCTTT. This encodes CSSFATGGTEAFF.

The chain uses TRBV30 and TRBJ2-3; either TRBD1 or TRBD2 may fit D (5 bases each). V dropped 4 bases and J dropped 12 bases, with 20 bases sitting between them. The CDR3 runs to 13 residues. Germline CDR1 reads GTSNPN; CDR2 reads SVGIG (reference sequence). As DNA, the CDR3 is TGTGCCTGGATGGGGGTTGGGGACCGCTCCCAGTATTTT. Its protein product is CAWMGVGDRSQYF.